Each of the 28 T cell receptor beta chains below was sequenced from the same sample in a study of cytomegalovirus exposure and HLA in healthy donors. Researchers ran the PCR with 60 Vbeta and 13 Jbeta primers. Assay used: immunoSEQ multiplex PCR; TCRdb lists only in-frame clones, some missing. The sample comprises fewer than 150,000 clones, roughly three quarters of which are singletons, and 16% rests with the top ten. The sample consisted of PBMCs. These receptors were taken from a man in his fifties in good health and CMV-seropositive.

The chain employs TRBV9 and TRBJ2-1; maybe TRBD2 (5 bases). The germline V gene encodes CDR1 SGDLS and CDR2 YYNGEE. V was clipped by 0 bases and J by 6 bases, with 13 bases between them. The CDR3 contains 15 residues. The CDR3 bases are TGTGCCAGCAGCGTAGGGTCTAGCTGGAGCAATGAGCAGTTCTTC. It encodes CASSVGSSWSNEQFF. The full variable domain, rest sourced from reference TRBV9 and TRBJ2-1, is DSGVTQTPKHLITATGQRVTLRCSPRSGDLSVYWYQQSLDQGLQFLIQYYNGEERAKGNILERFSAQQFPDLHSELNLSSLELGDSALYFCASSVGSSWSNEQFFGPGTRLTVL.

In its sample, this clone was seen a few times. The chain combines TRBV7-9 with TRBJ1-1; D remains ambiguous. CDR3 length equals 15 residues. Germline V gene data show CDR1 as SEHNR and CDR2 as FQNEAQ (reference sequence). V was cut by 3 bases and J by 2 bases, with 13 bases left in between. Here the CDR3 reads CASSFGGQRNTEAFF. As DNA, the CDR3 is TGTGCCAGCAGCTTCGGAGGCCAAAGAAACACTGAAGCTTTCTTT. The full variable domain, rest sourced from reference TRBV7-9 and TRBJ1-1, is DTGVSQNPRHKITKRGQNVTFRCDPISEHNRLYWYRQTLGQGPEFLTYFQNEAQLEKSRLLSDRFSAERPKGSFSTLEIQRTEQGDSAMYLCASSFGGQRNTEAFFGQGTRLTVV.

This rearrangement joins TRBV11-3 to TRBJ2-5; TRBD1 is a possible D gene (5 bases). The closer fit of TRBJ2-7 to the DNA end suggests the J call may be wrong. The CDR3 runs to 16 residues. The V gene's germline CDR1 is SGHNT and CDR2 YENEEA. CDR3 sequence reads: CASAPPGNDLRSEQYF. DNA of the CDR3: TGTGCCAGCGCCCCCCCAGGGAACGATCTTCGATCCGAGCAGTACTTC.

The chain links TRBV18 to TRBJ2-1; D perhaps matches TRBD1 (6 bases). Looked up from germline, CDR1 is KGHSH and CDR2 is LQKENI. The CDR3 covers 13 residues. V was clipped by 3 bases and J by 10 bases, with 13 bases between them. In DNA form, the CDR3 reads TGTGCCAGCTCACCGGAACAGGGCTGGGAGCAGTTCTTC. Translated, it gives CASSPEQGWEQFF.

Here the CDR3 reads CASSDRDTSYEQYF. The CDR3 DNA is TGTGCCAGCAGCGACCGGGACACCTCCTACGAGCAGTACTTC. The gene calls are TRBV13 and TRBJ2-5; the D gene is possibly TRBD1 (6 bases). The end of the DNA fits TRBJ2-7 better, so the J call may be wrong. Germline V CDR1 and CDR2: PRHDT, FYEKMQ (reference sequence). The CDR3 is 14 residues long.

This chain uses TRBV10-3 with TRBJ2-6; 9 bases fit TRBD1. The trim removed 5 bases at V and 11 bases at J, leaving 7 bases unmatched. CDR1 is ENHRY and CDR2 is SYGVKD in the germline V gene. This CDR3 region has 14 residues. CDR3 in amino acids: CAISKGQGDYVLTF. The CDR3 DNA reads as TGTGCCATCAGTAAGGGACAGGGTGACTACGTCCTGACTTTC.

This clone appeared once. The J gene is TRBJ2-7, the V gene TRBV5-1, with TRBD1 matching 8 bases. The CDR3 contains 14 residues. Per germline, CDR1 SGHRS and CDR2 YFSETQ. The V segment lost 0 bases and the J segment 7 bases; nucleotides outside the gene matches: 6. CDR3: CASSLGLQGGEQYF. For the CDR3, the DNA is TGCGCCAGCAGCTTGGGACTACAGGGGGGAGAGCAGTACTTC.

The genes are TRBV7-8 and TRBJ2-5, with D possibly being TRBD1 (5 bases). Germline V gives CDR1 SGHVS, CDR2 FQNEAQ. V lost 2 bases, J lost 5 bases, and 12 bases lay in between. The CDR3 runs to 14 residues. The CDR3 region is CASSLMGQGETQYF. CDR3 sequence (DNA): TGTGCCAGCAGCTTAATGGGTCAGGGTGAGACCCAGTACTTC.

This clone has more than one count but fewer than ten. The rearrangement links TRBV4-1 to TRBJ2-3, with D uncertain. The CDR3 runs to 12 residues. Trimming cost V 5 bases and J 0 bases, with 3 bases left between them. Per germline, CDR1 MGHRA and CDR2 YSYEKL. The CDR3 DNA sequence: TGCGCCAGCAGCTATAGCACAGATACGCAGTATTTT. It specifies CASSYSTDTQYF.

V and J are TRBV5-1 and TRBJ1-1, with no clear D. This CDR3 spans 16 amino acids. In germline, CDR1 is SGHRS, CDR2 YFSETQ. Between the trimmed V and J ends, which lost 2 bases and 3 bases, there was a span of 17 bases. The CDR3 spells CASSFGLGAEDTEAFF. CDR3 sequence (DNA): TGCGCCAGCAGCTTCGGACTGGGAGCTGAGGACACTGAAGCTTTCTTT.

By sample share, this clone is medium-sized (0.01 to 0.1%). The CDR3 DNA sequence: TGTGCCAGCAGCAAGGGGGTCATCGGCTCCCCTGGGGCCAACGTCCTGACTTTC. Amino acids: CASSKGVIGSPGANVLTF. The V gene is TRBV14, the J gene TRBJ2-6; D possibly corresponds to TRBD1 (6 bases). Germline CDR1 SGHDN, CDR2 FVKESK. CDR3 length equals 18 residues. The ends were cut back, 5 bases at V and 2 bases at J, with 19 bases in the middle.

V and J are TRBV7-2 and TRBJ2-7, with D tentatively TRBD2 (5 bases). V was trimmed by 1 base and J by 5 bases, leaving 6 bases between them. In germline, CDR1 is SGHTA, CDR2 FQGNSA. The CDR3 contains 12 residues. The chain's CDR3 is CASSLVGDEQYF. CDR3 DNA: TGTGCCAGCAGCTTAGTCGGGGACGAGCAGTACTTC.

This chain connects TRBV2 to TRBJ2-7; D remains unclear. The germline V gene has CDR1 SNHLY and CDR2 FYNNEI. The CDR3 consists of 12 residues. The germline V and J ends were trimmed by 2 bases and 5 bases, with 7 bases remaining between them. CDR3 nucleotide sequence: TGTGCCAGCAGTGAAAACACCGACGAGCAGTACTTC. Amino acid sequence: CASSENTDEQYF.

The chain carries TRBV15 and TRBJ1-1; D uncertain. This CDR3 has 14 amino acids. Germline-derived CDR1 and CDR2 are LNHNV and YYDKDF (reference sequence). V was shortened by 0 bases and J by 0 bases, with 5 bases between the two germline ends. The CDR3 loop is CATSRDTVNTEAFF. The CDR3 DNA is TGTGCCACCAGCAGAGATACAGTGAACACTGAAGCTTTCTTT.

The V gene is TRBV5-1, the J gene TRBJ2-7; tentatively, D is TRBD2 (5 bases). Germline V lookup: CDR1 SGHRS, CDR2 YFSETQ. The V end lost 3 bases, the J end lost 5 bases, and 12 bases lay between the germline ends. CDR3 length equals 13 residues. The CDR3 DNA follows: TGCGCCAGCAGCTCGTCTCGGGGAGACGAGCAGTACTTC. Protein product: CASSSSRGDEQYF.

The V gene is TRBV7-9, the J gene TRBJ2-1, with D maybe TRBD2 (6 bases). Per germline, CDR1 SEHNR and CDR2 FQNEAQ (reference sequence). This CDR3 spans 16 amino acids. V lost 0 bases and J 6 bases, leaving 15 bases between the germline ends. The CDR3 DNA follows: TGTGCCAGCAGCTTAGCATCGGGGGAACGGGTCAATGAGCAGTTCTTC. Protein product: CASSLASGERVNEQFF.

This clone was recorded a few times. The genes are TRBV7-2 and TRBJ1-5; no reliable D call. Trimming removed 6 bases at V and 4 bases at J, with 13 bases between. The CDR3 runs to 14 residues. Germline V gene data show CDR1 as SGHTA and CDR2 as FQGNSA. The CDR3 spells CASSYVAVNQPQHF. The CDR3 region has the DNA TGTGCCAGCAGTTACGTCGCAGTGAATCAGCCCCAGCATTTT.

The chain carries TRBV21-1 and TRBJ2-7; the D call TRBD2 from the table was never checked on the DNA. TRBV21-1 is a documented pseudogene. The CDR3 totals 15 residues. The CDR3 DNA reads as TGTGCCAGCAGCAAGCGAGCGGGACCCTCCTACGAGCAGTACTTC. Protein sequence: CASSKRAGPSYEQYF.

The chain couples TRBV19 to TRBJ2-1, with 12 positions matching TRBD2. Germline CDR1 and CDR2: LNHDA and SQIVND (reference sequence). The CDR3 consists of 16 residues. J lost 7 bases, V lost 6 bases, and 10 bases had no gene match. Written as DNA, the CDR3 is TGTGCCAGTAGAGAGTGGGCTAGCGGGGGGGAAAATGAGCAGTTCTTC. This sequence encodes CASREWASGGENEQFF.

The genes are TRBV6-1 and TRBJ2-7; 10 bases line up with TRBD2. V lost 6 bases to trimming and J lost 0 bases; unmatched junction nucleotides: 5. In germline, CDR1 is MNHNS, CDR2 SASEGT. The length of the CDR3 is 15 residues. The CDR3 DNA sequence: TGTGCCAGCAGAGAGACTAGCGGGCACTCCTACGAGCAGTACTTC. Its translation: CASRETSGHSYEQYF.

This clone was detected a few times. CDR3 loop: CASRHGTYEQYF. The CDR3 DNA sequence: TGTGCCAGCAGGCACGGGACTTACGAGCAGTACTTC. This chain uses TRBV13 with TRBJ2-7; perhaps TRBD2 as D (6 bases). The CDR3 totals 12 residues. Looked up from germline, CDR1 is PRHDT and CDR2 is FYEKMQ (reference sequence). The V end was cut by 6 bases, the J end by 4 bases, with 10 bases between.

This chain joins TRBV28 and TRBJ2-5, with 9 bases matching TRBD2. J was trimmed by 5 bases and V by 6 bases; bases with no gene match: 16. CDR3 length: 17 amino acids. Germline CDR1 and CDR2: MDHEN and SYDVKM. The CDR3 sequence is CASSSVPSREGRETQYF. In DNA form, the CDR3 reads TGTGCCAGCAGCTCAGTCCCTTCGCGGGAGGGCCGGGAGACCCAGTACTTC.

This clone was seen a single time. The genes are TRBV7-9 and TRBJ2-7, with D possibly TRBD2 on 5 matching bases. The CDR3 covers 15 residues. Germline V CDR1 and CDR2: SEHNR, FQNEAQ (reference sequence). Trimming shortened V by 5 bases and J by 1 base, and 15 bases separated the two germline ends. Here the CDR3 reads CASSQIRRESYEQYF. CDR3 bases: TGTGCCAGCAGCCAGATTAGACGGGAATCCTACGAGCAGTACTTC.

This clone was picked up a small number of times. The sample has other DNA sequences that encode this CDR3 too. In DNA form, the CDR3 reads TGCGCCAGCAGCATACAGGGGAATGAGCAGTTCTTC. This sequence encodes CASSIQGNEQFF. This rearrangement joins TRBV5-1 to TRBJ2-1; 7 bases are a match to TRBD1. With 4 bases clipped from V and 7 bases from J, the junction kept 2 bases outside the gene matches. The CDR3 extends over 12 amino acids. Germline V gives CDR1 SGHRS, CDR2 YFSETQ.

The V gene is TRBV15, the J gene TRBJ1-6; 7 nucleotides match TRBD1. The CDR3 spans 15 residues. Trimming removed 4 bases from V and 8 bases from J; junction bases left unmatched: 8. Per germline, CDR1 LNHNV and CDR2 YYDKDF (reference sequence). CDR3 loop: CATSMPTGNYSPLHF. CDR3 nucleotides: TGTGCCACCAGCATGCCGACAGGGAACTATTCACCCCTCCACTTT.

The gene calls are TRBV10-3 and TRBJ1-2, with TRBD1 matching over 9 bases. V shed 3 bases and J 8 bases; nucleotides not matched to a gene: 10. The germline gives CDR1 ENHRY, CDR2 SYGVKD. CDR3 length: 15 residues. CDR3 sequence reads: CAISENPGTGSGYTF. In DNA form, the CDR3 reads TGTGCCATCAGTGAAAACCCCGGGACAGGGAGCGGCTACACCTTC.

This clone showed up just once. This chain connects TRBV11-2 to TRBJ1-6; D not certain. Germline-derived CDR1 and CDR2 are SGHAT and FQNNGV. Trimming took 1 base from V and 7 from J, leaving 11 bases between them. The CDR3 spans 15 residues. This CDR3 reads CASSLAGDENSPLHF. As DNA, the CDR3 is TGTGCCAGCAGCTTAGCAGGTGATGAGAATTCACCCCTCCACTTT. Full variable domain (missing parts from reference TRBV11-2 and TRBJ1-6): EAGVAQSPRYKIIEKRQSVAFWCNPISGHATLYWYQQILGQGPKLLIQFQNNGVVDDSQLPKDRFSAERLKGVDSTLKIQPAKLEDSAVYLCASSLAGDENSPLHFGNGTRLTVT.

V gene TRBV5-5 combines with J gene TRBJ2-7, with D possibly matching TRBD1 (6 bases). In germline, CDR1 is SGHKS, CDR2 YYEKEE (reference sequence). Between the trimmed V and J ends, which lost 3 bases and 3 bases, there was a span of 13 bases. CDR3 size: 14 residues. CDR3 coding DNA: TGTGCCAGCAGCTCAATACAGGGAGTCTACGAGCAGTACTTC. This encodes CASSSIQGVYEQYF.